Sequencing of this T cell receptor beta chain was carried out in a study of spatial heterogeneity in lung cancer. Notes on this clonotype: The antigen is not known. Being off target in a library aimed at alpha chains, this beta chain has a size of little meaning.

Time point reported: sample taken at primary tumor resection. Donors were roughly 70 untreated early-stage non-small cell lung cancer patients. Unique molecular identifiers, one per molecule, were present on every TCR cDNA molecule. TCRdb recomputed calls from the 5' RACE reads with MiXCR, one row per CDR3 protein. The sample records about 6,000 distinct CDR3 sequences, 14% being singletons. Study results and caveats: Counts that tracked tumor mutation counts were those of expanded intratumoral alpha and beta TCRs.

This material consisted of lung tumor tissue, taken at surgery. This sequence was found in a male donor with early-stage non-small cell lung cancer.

The CDR3 spells CASSRGDIHNQPQHF. The CDR3 DNA follows: TGTGCCAGCAGCCGAGGGGACATTCACAATCAGCCCCAGCATTTT. The chain has TRBV28 and TRBJ1-5; D might be TRBD1 (6 bases). CDR1 MDHEN and CDR2 SYDVKM come from the germline V gene. CDR3 length: 15 residues. V was trimmed by 6 bases and J by 3 bases, leaving 15 bases between them.